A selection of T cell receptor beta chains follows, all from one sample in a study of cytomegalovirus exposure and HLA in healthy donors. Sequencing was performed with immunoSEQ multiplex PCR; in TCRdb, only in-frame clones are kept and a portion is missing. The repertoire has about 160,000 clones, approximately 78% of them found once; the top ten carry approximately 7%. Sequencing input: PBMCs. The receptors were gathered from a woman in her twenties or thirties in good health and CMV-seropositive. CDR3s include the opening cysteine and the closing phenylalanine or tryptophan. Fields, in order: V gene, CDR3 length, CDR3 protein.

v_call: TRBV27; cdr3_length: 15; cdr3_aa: CASSRQGRANQPQHF
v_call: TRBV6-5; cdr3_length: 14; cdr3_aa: CASSYVTQRDTQYF
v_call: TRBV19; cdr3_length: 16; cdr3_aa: CATLGWTDSEGNTIYF
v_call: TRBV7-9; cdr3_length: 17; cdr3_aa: CSSSLTPGTGTGYEQYF
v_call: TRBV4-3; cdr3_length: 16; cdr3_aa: CASSQDRDRGTYEQYF
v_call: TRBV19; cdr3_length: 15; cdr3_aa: CASSMRDTGANVLTF
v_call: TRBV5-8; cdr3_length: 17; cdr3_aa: CASSLGQEGRGNQPQHF
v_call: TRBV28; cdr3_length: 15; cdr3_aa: CASSPLTAYSYEQYF
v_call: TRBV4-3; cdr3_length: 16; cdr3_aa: CASSHATGTGGYEQYF
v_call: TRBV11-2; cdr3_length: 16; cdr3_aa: CASSLEKRGQGFKQYF
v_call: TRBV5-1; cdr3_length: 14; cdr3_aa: CASSNPKSSYEQYF
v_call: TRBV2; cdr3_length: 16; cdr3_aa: CASHRDTSVTNYGYTF
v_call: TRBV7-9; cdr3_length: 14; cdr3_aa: CASRDRVATDTQYF
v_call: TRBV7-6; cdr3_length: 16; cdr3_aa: CASSVVRTGEMNEQFF
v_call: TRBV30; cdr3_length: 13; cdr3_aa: CAWSWSWAYGYTF
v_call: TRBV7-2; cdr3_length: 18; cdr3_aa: CASTRTALRPVSGNTIYF
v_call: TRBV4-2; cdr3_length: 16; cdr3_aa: CASSQEWGPRGWPQHF
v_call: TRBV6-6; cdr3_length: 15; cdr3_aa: CASSYGQGATNIQYF
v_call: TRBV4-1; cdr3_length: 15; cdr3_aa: CASSQIDRANYGYTF
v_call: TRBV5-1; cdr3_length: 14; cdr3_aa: CASSREGAGQPQHF
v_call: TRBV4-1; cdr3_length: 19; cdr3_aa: CASRLSPSGGDYGANVLTF
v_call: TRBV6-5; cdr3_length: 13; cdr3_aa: CASSSLGGHEAFF
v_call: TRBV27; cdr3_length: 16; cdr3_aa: CASSVGFGGSTGELFF
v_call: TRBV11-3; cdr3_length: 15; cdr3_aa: CASSRQGDSYNEQFF
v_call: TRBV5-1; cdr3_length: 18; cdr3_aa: CASSLSYQGVGSNQPQHF
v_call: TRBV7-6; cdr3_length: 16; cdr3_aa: CASSLAPGQGLYEQYF
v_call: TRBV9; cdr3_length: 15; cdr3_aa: CASSPRQGANYGYTF
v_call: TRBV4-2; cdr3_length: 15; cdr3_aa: CASSQDQSFLYGYTF
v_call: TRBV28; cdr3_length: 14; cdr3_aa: CASSPPVAYNEQFF
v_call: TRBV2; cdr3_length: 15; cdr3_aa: CASRPGGSTNYGYTF
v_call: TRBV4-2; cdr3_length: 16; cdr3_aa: CASSQDFYQGTDTQYF
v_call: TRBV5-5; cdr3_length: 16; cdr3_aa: CASSKVQGTYNSPLHF
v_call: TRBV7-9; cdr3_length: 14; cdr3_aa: CASSPRGSTDTQYF
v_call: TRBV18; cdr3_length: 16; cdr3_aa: CASSRLGQGSEEGLFF
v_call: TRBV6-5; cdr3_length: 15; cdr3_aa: CASSYWGRGNTEAFF
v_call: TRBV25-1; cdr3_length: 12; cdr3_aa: CASAEVRGQAFF
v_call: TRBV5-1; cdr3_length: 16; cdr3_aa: CASGHPLGQDHTEAFF
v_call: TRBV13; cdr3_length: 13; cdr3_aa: CASSLGRAYEQYF
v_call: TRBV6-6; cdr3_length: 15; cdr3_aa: CASSHRQGPNYGYTF